There are many counts of the clone carrying this T cell receptor (beta chain). The data originate from a study of T cells in Graves' hyperthyroidism and ophthalmopathy. RNA transcripts provided the source from which TCR beta CDR3 regions were amplified. RT-PCR in the first round (using the HTBI primer set) targeted the TCR CDR3. TCRdb used MiXCR to reprocess the multiplex PCR reads, holding one entry per CDR3 protein. The sample has more than 550,000 distinct CDR3 sequences, over 40% seen once; the top ten hold approximately 7.2%. Germline CDR1 is SNHLY and CDR2 is FYNNEI. CDR3 size: 15 residues. Trimming removed 3 bases at V and 3 bases at J, with 14 bases between. Patients with uncontrolled infections, other autoimmune diseases, pregnancy or lactation were excluded.

The chain is built from TRBV2 and TRBJ1-2; D is undetermined. This TCR was sampled from an adult man with Graves' disease, either hyperthyroidism or ophthalmopathy (not recorded which). The sample was peripheral blood or thyroid tissue (not recorded which). This CDR3 is CASSESSAQDYGYTF. The CDR3, as DNA: TGTGCCAGCAGTGAGAGCTCGGCGCAGGACTATGGCTACACCTTC. The variable domain in full, with the rest retrieved from reference TRBV2 and TRBJ1-2, is EPEVTQTPSHQVTQMGQEVILRCVPISNHLYFYWYRQILGQKVEFLVSFYNNEISEKSEIFDDQFSVERPDGSNFTLKIRSTKLEDSAMYFCASSESSAQDYGYTFGSGTRLTVV.